This TCR beta chain was profiled in a study of T cell responses to AZD1222 COVID-19 vaccine. Study-wide results and caveats: Spike-specific TCR breadth and depth rose after two AZD1222 doses. With dominance at 160-218 and 743-854, vaccine-associated CD4 TCRs spanned spike.

In the case of this clone: Its antigen is as yet unknown.

Repertoires were generated with immunoSEQ multiplex PCR, while TCRdb's copy carries only in-frame clones and drops some. The data show 130,000 to 150,000 clones, around 83% seen once. This specimen was peripheral blood, taken 28 days after the second AZD1222 dose. The sequence came from an adult who received the AZD1222 COVID-19 vaccine.

In nucleotides, the CDR3 is TGTGCCAGCAGCTTCGGAGAGAATCAGCCCCAGCATTTT. This codes for CASSFGENQPQHF. V usage is TRBV3-1 (or the pseudogene TRBV3-2) and J usage is TRBJ1-5; D is unresolved. The CDR3 contains 13 residues. Trimming pared 5 bases from V and 4 bases from J, leaving 9 bases between. The germline V gene has CDR1 LGHDT and CDR2 YNNKEL (reference sequence).